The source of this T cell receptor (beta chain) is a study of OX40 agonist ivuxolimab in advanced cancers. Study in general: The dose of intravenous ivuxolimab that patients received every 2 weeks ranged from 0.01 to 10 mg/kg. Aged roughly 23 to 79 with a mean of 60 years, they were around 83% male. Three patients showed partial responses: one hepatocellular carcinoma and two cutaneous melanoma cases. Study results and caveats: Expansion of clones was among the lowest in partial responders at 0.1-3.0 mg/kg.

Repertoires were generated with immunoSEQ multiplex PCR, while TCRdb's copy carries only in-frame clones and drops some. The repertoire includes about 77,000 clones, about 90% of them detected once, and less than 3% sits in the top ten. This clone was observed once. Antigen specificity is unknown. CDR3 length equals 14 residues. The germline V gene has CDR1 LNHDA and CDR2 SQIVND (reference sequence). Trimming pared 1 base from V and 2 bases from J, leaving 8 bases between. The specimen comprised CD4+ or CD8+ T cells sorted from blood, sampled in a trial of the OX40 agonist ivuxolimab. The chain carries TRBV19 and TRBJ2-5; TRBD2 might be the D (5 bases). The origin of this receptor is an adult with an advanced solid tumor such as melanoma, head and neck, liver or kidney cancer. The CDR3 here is CASSIVRGQETQYF. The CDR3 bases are TGTGCCAGTAGTATAGTACGGGGACAAGAGACCCAGTACTTC.